This T cell receptor (beta chain) was identified in a study of CD8 T cells in ankylosing spondylitis. Study-level points and caveats: Clones linked to disease were reported to show significant enrichment in matched ankylosing spondylitis synovial fluid. Ankylosing spondylitis blood appeared to be characterized by a TCR beta motif of eight or nine highly homologous variants.

This clonotype was seen a handful of times. Its specificity is unknown. Quantitative barcoded 5'-RACE was used to prepare TCR beta libraries. TCRdb re-called the 5' RACE reads with MiXCR, one entry per CDR3 protein. This table has some 130,000 distinct CDR3 sequences, 15% to 20% appearing once. Germline loops: CDR1 SGHRS, CDR2 YFSETQ. Trimming stripped 0 bases from V and 6 bases from J, with 13 bases between. CDR3 length: 15 residues. Sequencing was done on a sample of blood, either unsorted or a sorted T cell fraction (not recorded which). The receptor was isolated from a male donor with ankylosing spondylitis. The chain recombines TRBV5-1 with TRBJ2-1, with D maybe TRBD2 (5 bases). CDR3 loop: CASSLGMGARNEQFF. The CDR3 DNA reads TGCGCCAGCAGCTTGGGGATGGGAGCTCGCAATGAGCAGTTCTTC.